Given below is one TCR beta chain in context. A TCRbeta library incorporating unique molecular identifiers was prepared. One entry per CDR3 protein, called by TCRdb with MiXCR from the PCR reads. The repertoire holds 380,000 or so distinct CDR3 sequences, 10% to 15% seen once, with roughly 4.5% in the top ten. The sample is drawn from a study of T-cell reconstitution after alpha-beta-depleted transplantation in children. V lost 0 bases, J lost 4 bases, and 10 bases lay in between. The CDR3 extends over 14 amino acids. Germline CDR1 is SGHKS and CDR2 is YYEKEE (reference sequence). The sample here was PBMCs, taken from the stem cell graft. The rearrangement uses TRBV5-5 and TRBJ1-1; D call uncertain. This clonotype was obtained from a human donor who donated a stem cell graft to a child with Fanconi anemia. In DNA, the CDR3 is TGTGCCAGCAGCTTGGCCTTTGGTGTCACTGAAGCTTTCTTT. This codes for CASSLAFGVTEAFF.